The 22 T cell receptor beta chains in this list originate from one sample, sequenced in a study of blood T cell repertoires in COVID-19. Profiling relied on immunoSEQ multiplex PCR, and the TCRdb table lists in-frame clones only, not all of them. The sample yields 310,000 or so clones, around nine tenths seen once. Sequencing was done on a sample of PBMCs or T cells enriched from blood (not recorded which). Receptors were obtained from a woman aged 30 to 39 who had recovered from COVID-19.

J is TRBJ1-1 and V is TRBV10-3, with TRBD1 identical over 10 bases. The CDR3 is 14 residues long. V shed 6 bases, J shed 5 bases, and the junction held 6 bases outside the gene matches. Germline lookup yields CDR1 ENHRY and CDR2 SYGVKD. The CDR3 region is CAIRGDRGWTEAFF. In nucleotides, the CDR3 is TGTGCCATCAGGGGGGACAGGGGATGGACTGAAGCTTTCTTT.

This clone showed up just a few times. Written as DNA, the CDR3 is TGTGCCTGGAGCCCCGACAGACAAGAGACCCAGTACTTC. It specifies CAWSPDRQETQYF. The V gene is TRBV30, the J gene TRBJ2-5, with TRBD1 as a possible D gene (5 bases). Trimming left V 3 bases short and J 2 bases short, with 10 bases between. In germline, CDR1 is GTSNPN, CDR2 SVGIG (reference sequence). The CDR3 length is 13 residues.

This chain links TRBV11-3 with TRBJ2-1; 10 positions match TRBD2. The germline V gene has CDR1 SGHNT and CDR2 YENEEA. V shed 1 base, J shed 6 bases, and the junction held 6 bases outside the gene matches. The CDR3 length is 16 residues. CDR3 nucleotides: TGTGCCAGCAGCTTAGGACGACTAGCGGGTCCCAATGAGCAGTTCTTC. Its protein is CASSLGRLAGPNEQFF.

The count of this clone is one. An end of the junction differs from the germline gene, which may be a read error. CDR3 coding DNA: TGTGCTAGCAGCTTAGAGACGAGCAGCGGGAGGGTGAATGAGCAGTTCTTC. Translated: CASSLETSSGRVNEQFF. The J gene is TRBJ2-1, the V gene TRBV7-7, with 10 nucleotides matching TRBD2. Germline V CDR1 and CDR2: SSHAT, FNYEAQ (reference sequence). This CDR3 has 17 residues.

The chain couples TRBV5-5 to TRBJ2-7, with TRBD1 matching over 7 bases. This CDR3 is built from 14 residues. Germline V gene data show CDR1 as SGHKS and CDR2 as YYEKEE (reference sequence). J lost 2 bases, V lost 0 bases, and 2 bases had no gene match. The CDR3 spells CASSLEGQTYEQYF. Written as DNA, the CDR3 is TGTGCCAGCAGCTTGGAGGGACAGACCTACGAGCAGTACTTC.

The chain is built from TRBV6-2 or TRBV6-3 and TRBJ1-5; D is undetermined. Trimming shortened V by 5 bases and J by 5 bases, and 13 bases separated the two germline ends. Germline values: CDR1 MNHEY, CDR2 SVGEGT. CDR3 length equals 14 residues. The CDR3 DNA is TGTGCCAGCAGTACAATCCAATCATATCAGCCCCAGCATTTT. It encodes CASSTIQSYQPQHF.

This rearrangement joins TRBV21-1 to TRBJ2-2; TRBD2, as called in the table, went unchecked against the DNA. TRBV21-1 is listed as a pseudogene. This CDR3 is built from 18 residues. CDR3 region: CASSVGGLTSGSTGELFF. CDR3 nucleotides: TGTGCCAGCAGCGTCGGGGGTTTGACTAGCGGGAGTACCGGGGAGCTGTTTTTT.

The chain uses TRBV5-6 and TRBJ1-5; 8 bases line up with TRBD1. The germline V gene has CDR1 SGHDT and CDR2 YYEEEE. V lost 5 bases to trimming and J lost 3 bases; unmatched junction nucleotides: 4. This CDR3 region has 14 residues. CDR3 in amino acids: CASSRTGFNQPQHF. For the CDR3, the DNA is TGTGCCAGCAGTCGGACAGGGTTCAATCAGCCCCAGCATTTT.

The rearrangement uses TRBV5-1 and TRBJ2-1; 12 nucleotides align to TRBD2. Per germline, CDR1 SGHRS and CDR2 YFSETQ. J lost 6 bases, V lost 2 bases, and 3 bases had no gene match. There are 15 residues in the CDR3. The chain's CDR3 is CASSFLAGGLNEQFF. DNA for the CDR3: TGCGCCAGCAGCTTTCTAGCGGGAGGGCTCAATGAGCAGTTCTTC.

The genes are TRBV27 and TRBJ1-6; D is undetermined. The CDR3 is 15 residues long. CDR1 MNHEY and CDR2 SMNVEV come from the germline V gene (reference sequence). The V gene lost 5 bases and the J gene lost 7 bases, with 15 bases spanning the gap. The CDR3: CASSAKSSGNSPLHF. The CDR3 region has the DNA TGTGCCAGCAGTGCCAAGTCCAGCGGGAATTCACCCCTCCACTTT.

This clone appeared a single time. J is TRBJ2-6 and V is TRBV7-2; no clear D. The germline V gene encodes CDR1 SGHTA and CDR2 FQGNSA. V was cut by 6 bases and J by 1 base, with 10 bases left in between. The CDR3 is 15 amino acids. In DNA, the CDR3 is TGTGCCAGCAGTCCGGCGGAGTCTGGGGCCAACGTCCTGACTTTC. Its protein is CASSPAESGANVLTF.

V and J are TRBV28 and TRBJ1-5; D is uncertain. Per germline, CDR1 MDHEN and CDR2 SYDVKM. Trimming shortened V by 3 bases and J by 7 bases, and 10 bases separated the two germline ends. The CDR3 runs 13 residues. The chain's CDR3 is CASSLRGGQPQHF. CDR3 nucleotide sequence: TGTGCCAGCAGTTTGCGGGGAGGGCAGCCCCAGCATTTT.

This chain connects TRBV27 to TRBJ2-7; 7 bases align to TRBD2. Unmatched junction bases numbered 4, after V lost 7 bases and J lost 7 bases. The germline V gene has CDR1 MNHEY and CDR2 SMNVEV (reference sequence). The CDR3 sequence is 11 residues long. The CDR3 here is CASTNSGEQYF. The CDR3 DNA sequence: TGTGCCAGCACCAATAGCGGGGAGCAGTACTTC.

The rearrangement joins TRBV5-1 to TRBJ2-1, with D perhaps TRBD2 (6 bases). Germline assignment: CDR1 SGHRS and CDR2 YFSETQ. Trimming cost V 0 bases and J 4 bases, with 11 bases left between them. The CDR3 has 15 residues. The CDR3, as DNA: TGCGCCAGCAGCTTGGAGTCGGGAGTTTACAATGAGCAGTTCTTC. This codes for CASSLESGVYNEQFF.

The chain carries TRBV9 and TRBJ1-5, with a weak D call TRBD1 (5 bases). Trimming removed 3 bases from V and 0 bases from J, with 10 bases in between. The length of the CDR3 is 15 residues. Germline assignment: CDR1 SGDLS and CDR2 YYNGEE. The CDR3, as DNA: TGTGCCAGCAGCGCCGACAGCTATAGCAATCAGCCCCAGCATTTT. Protein: CASSADSYSNQPQHF. Full variable domain (remainder filled in from reference TRBV9 and TRBJ1-5): DSGVTQTPKHLITATGQRVTLRCSPRSGDLSVYWYQQSLDQGLQFLIQYYNGEERAKGNILERFSAQQFPDLHSELNLSSLELGDSALYFCASSADSYSNQPQHFGDGTRLSIL.

The J gene is TRBJ2-3, the V gene TRBV7-2; 8 bases map to TRBD1. This CDR3 has 15 amino acids. Germline trimming cut 5 bases from V and 0 bases from J; bases unmatched to any gene: 4. Germline lookup yields CDR1 SGHTA and CDR2 FQGNSA. The CDR3 region has the DNA TGTGCCAGCAGCACCAGGGGGCTAAGCACAGATACGCAGTATTTT. Amino acids: CASSTRGLSTDTQYF.

The J gene is TRBJ2-3, the V gene TRBV10-3; TRBD2 might be the D (6 bases). CDR1 and CDR2 from the germline V gene are ENHRY and SYGVKD. V lost 4 bases to trimming and J lost 4 bases, with 12 bases between them. This CDR3 is 14 amino acids long. CDR3 in DNA: TGTGCCATCAGTGGGAGTAGCGGTTCAGATACGCAGTATTTT. It codes for CAISGSSGSDTQYF.

The rearrangement uses TRBV9 and TRBJ2-3, with 9 bases lining up with TRBD2. Trimming cost V 0 bases and J 3 bases; bases outside gene matches: 11. Germline CDR1 reads SGDLS; CDR2 reads YYNGEE. The CDR3 totals 18 residues. CDR3 DNA: TGTGCCAGCAGCGTAGGGGTTAGCGGGAGAGGTAGGACAGATACGCAGTATTTT. This encodes CASSVGVSGRGRTDTQYF.

The rearrangement links TRBV5-1 to TRBJ2-7, with TRBD1 identical over 7 bases. V dropped 5 bases and J dropped 2; count of bases not matched to a gene: 7. From germline, CDR1 is SGHRS and CDR2 YFSETQ. The CDR3 is made up of 14 amino acids. The CDR3 bases are TGCGCCAGCAGGGACAGGCCGCAAACCTACGAGCAGTACTTC. This translates into CASRDRPQTYEQYF.

This chain joins TRBV10-1 and TRBJ1-6; no reliable D call. V was cut by 3 bases and J by 7 bases, with 7 bases left in between. The length of the CDR3 is 13 residues. The germline V gene has CDR1 WNHNN and CDR2 SYGVQD (reference sequence). CDR3 nucleotides: TGCGCCAGCAGTGACCGGTGGAATTCACCCCTCCACTTT. Protein product: CASSDRWNSPLHF.

The CDR3 DNA reads TGTGCCAGTTCCACAGGGGGACGGGGCGGCACTGAAGCTTTCTTT. This translates into CASSTGGRGGTEAFF. V and J are TRBV19 and TRBJ1-1, with 8 bases matching TRBD1. Germline CDR1 LNHDA, CDR2 SQIVND (reference sequence). This CDR3 comprises 15 residues. V lost 8 bases, J lost 4 bases, and 12 bases stayed unmatched.

The chain has TRBV4-3 and TRBJ2-1; 8 bases align to TRBD2. V gave up 0 bases and J gave up 0 bases; unmatched junction bases: 13. The CDR3 runs 20 residues. The germline gives CDR1 LGHNA, CDR2 YSLEER. CDR3 DNA sequence: TGCGCCAGCAGCCAAGAACCGGGACTAGATGAATCCAGCTCCTACAATGAGCAGTTCTTC. It translates to CASSQEPGLDESSSYNEQFF.